These 2 T cell receptor beta chains share one sample of origin, sequenced in a study of blood T cell repertoires in COVID-19. Libraries were prepared by immunoSEQ multiplex PCR; TCRdb keeps only in-frame clonotypes and omits some of them. The sample shows around 280,000 clones, 90% of them seen only once. The sample taken for sequencing was PBMCs or T cells enriched from blood (not recorded which). These receptors came from a woman younger than 30 with acute COVID-19.

This chain connects TRBV4-3 to TRBJ2-1; TRBD2 matches at 7 bases. The CDR3 extends over 15 amino acids. The V and J ends lost 3 bases and 3 bases, in that order; junction bases with no gene match: 5. The germline gives CDR1 LGHNA, CDR2 YSLEER. CDR3 sequence reads: CASSHGSGIYNEQFF. The CDR3 nucleotides read TGCGCCAGCAGCCATGGGAGCGGGATCTACAATGAGCAGTTCTTC.

This chain joins TRBV5-1 and TRBJ2-1; 12 nucleotides align to TRBD2. Germline values: CDR1 SGHRS, CDR2 YFSETQ. The CDR3 loop spans 15 amino acids. The J segment lost 5 bases and the V segment lost 4 bases, leaving 4 bases of the junction unmatched. The CDR3 reads CASSTTSGGNNEQFF. Here the CDR3 DNA reads TGCGCCAGCAGCACGACTAGCGGGGGAAACAATGAGCAGTTCTTC.